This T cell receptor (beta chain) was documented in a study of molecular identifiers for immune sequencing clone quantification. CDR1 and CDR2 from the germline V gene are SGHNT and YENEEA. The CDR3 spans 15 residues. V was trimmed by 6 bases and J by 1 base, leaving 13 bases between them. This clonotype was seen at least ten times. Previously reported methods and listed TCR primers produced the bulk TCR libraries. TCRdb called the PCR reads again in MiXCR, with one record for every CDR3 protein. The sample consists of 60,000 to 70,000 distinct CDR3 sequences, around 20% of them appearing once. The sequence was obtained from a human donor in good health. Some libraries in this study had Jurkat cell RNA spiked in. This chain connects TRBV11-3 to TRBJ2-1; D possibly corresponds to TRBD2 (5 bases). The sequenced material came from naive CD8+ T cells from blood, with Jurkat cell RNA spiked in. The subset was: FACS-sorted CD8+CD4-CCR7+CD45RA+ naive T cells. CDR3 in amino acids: CASRPLVGSYNEQFF. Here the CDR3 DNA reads TGTGCCAGCAGGCCACTAGTGGGGTCCTACAATGAGCAGTTCTTC.